This TCR beta chain originates from a study of blood T cell repertoires in COVID-19. Study in general: In each case, the material was cDNA or gDNA derived from T cells, B-cell-depleted T cells, or PBMCs.

Adults between roughly 18 and 95 years of age took part from some 25 US areas. A COVID-19 case had been met by exposed participants during the 2 weeks before study entry. Germline V gene lookup returns CDR1 SGHNT and CDR2 YYREEE (reference sequence). Trimming left V 1 base short and J 6 bases short, with 17 bases between. This CDR3 spans 17 amino acids. The table came from immunoSEQ multiplex PCR; TCRdb's copy has only in-frame clones and leaves some out. In the table there are fewer than 400,000 clones, 90% of which are singletons. The V and J genes are TRBV5-4 and TRBJ1-6, with D unresolved. The sequenced material came from PBMCs or T cells enriched from blood (not recorded which). This TCR was recovered from a woman in her 30s who had been exposed to COVID-19. CDR3 DNA sequence: TGTGCCAGCAGCTTGAGGTACGCCAACAGCCTTAATTCACCCCTCCACTTT. It translates to CASSLRYANSLNSPLHF.